Below, one TCR beta chain is given with its context. The ends lost 0 bases at V and 2 bases at J; junction bases unmatched: 9. The CDR3 consists of 18 residues. CDR1 and CDR2 from the germline V gene are SGDLS and YYNGEE. Template material for amplifying TCR beta CDR3 regions consisted of RNA transcripts. Carried out on the TCR CDR3, a first-round RT-PCR used the HTBI primer set. MiXCR, run by TCRdb on the multiplex PCR reads, gives a single entry per CDR3 protein. In the table there are about 270,000 distinct CDR3 sequences, about 20% of which are singletons. The sample originates from a study of T cells in Graves' hyperthyroidism and ophthalmopathy.

Source material: blood. The rearrangement uses TRBV9 and TRBJ2-2, with 8 bases lining up with TRBD2. This TCR derives from a man between 25 and 39 years old with Graves' ophthalmopathy. The DNA of the CDR3 is TGTGCCAGCAGCGTAGCTCCGAAAAGCGGGAGAAACACCGGGGAGCTGTTTTTT. It yields the protein CASSVAPKSGRNTGELFF.